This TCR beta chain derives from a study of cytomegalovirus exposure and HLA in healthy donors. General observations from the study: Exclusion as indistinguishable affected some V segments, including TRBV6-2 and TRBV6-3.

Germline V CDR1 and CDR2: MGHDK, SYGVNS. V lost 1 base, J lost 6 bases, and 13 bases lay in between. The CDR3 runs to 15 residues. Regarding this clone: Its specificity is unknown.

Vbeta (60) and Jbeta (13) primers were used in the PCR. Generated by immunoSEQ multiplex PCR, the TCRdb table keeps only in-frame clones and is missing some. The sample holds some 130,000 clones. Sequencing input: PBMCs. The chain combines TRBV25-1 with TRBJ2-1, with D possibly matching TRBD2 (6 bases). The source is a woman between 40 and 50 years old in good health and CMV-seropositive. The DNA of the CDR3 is TGTGCCAGCAGTGAATGGCGGGGAAAGGGCAATGAGCAGTTCTTC. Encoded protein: CASSEWRGKGNEQFF.